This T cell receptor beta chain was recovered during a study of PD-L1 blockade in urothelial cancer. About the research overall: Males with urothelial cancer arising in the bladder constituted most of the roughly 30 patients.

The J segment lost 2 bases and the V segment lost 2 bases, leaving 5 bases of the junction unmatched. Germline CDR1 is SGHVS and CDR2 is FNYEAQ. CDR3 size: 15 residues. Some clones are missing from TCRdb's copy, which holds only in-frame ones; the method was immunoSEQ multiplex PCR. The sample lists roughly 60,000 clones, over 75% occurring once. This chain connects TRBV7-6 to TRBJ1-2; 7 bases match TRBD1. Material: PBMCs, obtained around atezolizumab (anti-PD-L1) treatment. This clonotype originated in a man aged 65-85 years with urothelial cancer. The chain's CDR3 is CASSLQGGSNYGYTF. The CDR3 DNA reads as TGTGCCAGCAGCTTACAAGGGGGCAGCAACTATGGCTACACCTTC.